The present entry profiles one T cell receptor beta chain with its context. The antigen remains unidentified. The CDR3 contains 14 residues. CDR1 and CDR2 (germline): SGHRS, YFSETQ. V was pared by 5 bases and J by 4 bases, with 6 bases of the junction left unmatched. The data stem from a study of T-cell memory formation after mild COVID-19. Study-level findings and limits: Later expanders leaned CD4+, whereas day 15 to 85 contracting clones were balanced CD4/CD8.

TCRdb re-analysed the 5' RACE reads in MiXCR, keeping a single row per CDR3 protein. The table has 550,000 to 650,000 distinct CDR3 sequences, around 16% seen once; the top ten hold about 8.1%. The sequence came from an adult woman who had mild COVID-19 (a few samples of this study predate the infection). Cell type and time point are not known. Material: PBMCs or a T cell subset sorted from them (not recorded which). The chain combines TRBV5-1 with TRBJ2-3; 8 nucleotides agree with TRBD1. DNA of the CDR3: TGCGCCAGCAGGTGGACAGGGCTCCCAGATACGCAGTATTTT. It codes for CASRWTGLPDTQYF.